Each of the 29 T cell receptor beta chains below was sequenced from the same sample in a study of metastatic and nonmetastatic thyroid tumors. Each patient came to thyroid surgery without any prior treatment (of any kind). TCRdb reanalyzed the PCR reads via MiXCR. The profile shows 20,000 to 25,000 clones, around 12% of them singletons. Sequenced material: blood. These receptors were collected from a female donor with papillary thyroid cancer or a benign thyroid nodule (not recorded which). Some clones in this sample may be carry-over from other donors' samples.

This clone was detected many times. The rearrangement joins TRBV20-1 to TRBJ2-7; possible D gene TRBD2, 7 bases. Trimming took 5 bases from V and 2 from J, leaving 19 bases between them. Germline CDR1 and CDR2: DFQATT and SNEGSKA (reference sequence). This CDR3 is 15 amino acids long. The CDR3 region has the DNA TGCAGTGCTTGGGGGGGCGGGGTCGGGGCCTACGAGCAGTACTTC. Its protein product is CSAWGGGVGAYEQYF.

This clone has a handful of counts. This chain's CDR3 is CASIRPRVAYNEQFF. The CDR3 nucleotides are TGTGCCAGCATCCGTCCCCGTGTGGCCTACAATGAGCAGTTCTTC. V is TRBV6-1 and J is TRBJ2-1; D call uncertain. Trimming stripped 7 bases from V and 2 bases from J, with 15 bases between. Germline V gene lookup returns CDR1 MNHNS and CDR2 SASEGT. There are 15 residues in the CDR3.

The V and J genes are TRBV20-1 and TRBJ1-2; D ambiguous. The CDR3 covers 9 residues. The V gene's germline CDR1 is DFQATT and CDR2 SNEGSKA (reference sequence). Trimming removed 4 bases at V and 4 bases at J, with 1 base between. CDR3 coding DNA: TGCAGTGCTACCTATGGCTACACCTTC. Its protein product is CSATYGYTF.

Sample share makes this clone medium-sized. The CDR3 is CASSFWRGGSYNEQFF. CDR3 DNA: TGTGCCAGCAGTTTTTGGAGGGGAGGATCCTACAATGAGCAGTTCTTC. This rearrangement joins TRBV28 to TRBJ2-1; TRBD2 is a possible D gene (6 bases). Germline V gives CDR1 MDHEN, CDR2 SYDVKM. Between the trimmed V and J ends, which lost 3 bases and 1 base, there was a span of 13 bases. The CDR3 covers 16 residues. The variable domain in full, completed from reference TRBV28 and TRBJ2-1, reads DVKVTQSSRYLVKRTGEKVFLECVQDMDHENMFWYRQDPGLGLRLIYFSYDVKMKEKGDIPEGYSVSREKKERFSLILESASTNQTSMYLCASSFWRGGSYNEQFFGPGTRLTVL.

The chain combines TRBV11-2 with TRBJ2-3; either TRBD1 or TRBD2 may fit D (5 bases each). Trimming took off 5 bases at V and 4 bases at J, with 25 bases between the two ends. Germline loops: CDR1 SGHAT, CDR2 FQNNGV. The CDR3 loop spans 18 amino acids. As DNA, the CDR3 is TGTGCCAGCAGCCCTAGGGGTGCTAGCTCCCTGGGGGCAGATACGCAGTATTTT. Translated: CASSPRGASSLGADTQYF.

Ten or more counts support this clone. CDR3 in amino acids: CASSPPPYGTDTQYF. CDR3 nucleotides: TGTGCCAGCAGCCCTCCCCCGTATGGGACAGATACGCAGTATTTT. J is TRBJ2-3 and V is TRBV7-9; D ambiguous. V was cut by 5 bases and J by 3 bases, with 15 bases left in between. There are 15 residues in the CDR3. The germline gives CDR1 SEHNR, CDR2 FQNEAQ (reference sequence). The full variable domain, its missing parts supplied by reference TRBV7-9 and TRBJ2-3, is DTGVSQNPRHKITKRGQNVTFRCDPISEHNRLYWYRQTLGQGPEFLTYFQNEAQLEKSRLLSDRFSAERPKGSFSTLEIQRTEQGDSAMYLCASSPPPYGTDTQYFGPGTRLTVL.

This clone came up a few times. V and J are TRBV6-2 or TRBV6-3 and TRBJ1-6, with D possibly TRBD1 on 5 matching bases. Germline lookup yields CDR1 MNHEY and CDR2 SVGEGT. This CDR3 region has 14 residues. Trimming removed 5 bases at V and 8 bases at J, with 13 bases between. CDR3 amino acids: CASSLLRGDSPLHF. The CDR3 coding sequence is TGTGCCAGCAGTCTCCTTAGGGGTGATTCACCCCTCCACTTT.

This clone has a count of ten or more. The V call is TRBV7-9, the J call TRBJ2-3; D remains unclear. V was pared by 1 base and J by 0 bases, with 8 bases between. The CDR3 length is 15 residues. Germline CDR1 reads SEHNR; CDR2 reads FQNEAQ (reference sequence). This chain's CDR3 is CASSLVTKSTDTQYF. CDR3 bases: TGTGCCAGCAGCTTAGTAACAAAGAGCACAGATACGCAGTATTTT.

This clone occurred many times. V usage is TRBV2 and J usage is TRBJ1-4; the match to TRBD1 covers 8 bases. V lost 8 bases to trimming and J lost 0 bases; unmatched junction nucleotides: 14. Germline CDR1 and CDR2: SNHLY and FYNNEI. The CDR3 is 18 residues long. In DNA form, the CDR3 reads TGTGCCAGCCATAGGACAGGGAACTTACAAACAACTAATGAAAAACTGTTTTTT. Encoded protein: CASHRTGNLQTTNEKLFF.

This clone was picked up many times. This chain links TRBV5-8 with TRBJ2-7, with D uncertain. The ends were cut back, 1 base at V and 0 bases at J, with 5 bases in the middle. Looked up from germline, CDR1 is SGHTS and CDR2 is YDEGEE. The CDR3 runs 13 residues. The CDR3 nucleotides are TGTGCCAGCAGCTTGTTTCACTCCTACGAGCAGTACTTC. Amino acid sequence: CASSLFHSYEQYF.

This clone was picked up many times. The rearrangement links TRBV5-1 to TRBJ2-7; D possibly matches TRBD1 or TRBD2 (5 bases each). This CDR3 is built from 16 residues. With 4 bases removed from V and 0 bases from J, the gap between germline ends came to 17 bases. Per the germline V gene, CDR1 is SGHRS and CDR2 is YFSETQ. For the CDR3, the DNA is TGCGCCAGCAGCCCTGGTGCCCGGGACGGCTCCTACGAGCAGTACTTC. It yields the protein CASSPGARDGSYEQYF.

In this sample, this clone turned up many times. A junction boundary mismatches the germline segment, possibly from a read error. CDR3 residues: CASSFGRNTEAFF. The DNA of the CDR3 is TGTGCTAGCAGCTTCGGGAGAAACACTGAAGCTTTCTTT. The V gene is TRBV7-7, the J gene TRBJ1-1, with D hard to call. The V gene's germline CDR1 is SSHAT and CDR2 FNYEAQ (reference sequence). This CDR3 region has 13 residues. Complete variable domain (other parts from reference TRBV7-7 and TRBJ1-1): GAGVSQSPRYKVTKRGQDVTLRCDPISSHATLYWYQQALGQGPEFLTYFNYEAQPDKSGLPSDRFSAERPEGSISTLTIQRTEQRDSAMYRCASSFGRNTEAFFGQGTRLTVV.

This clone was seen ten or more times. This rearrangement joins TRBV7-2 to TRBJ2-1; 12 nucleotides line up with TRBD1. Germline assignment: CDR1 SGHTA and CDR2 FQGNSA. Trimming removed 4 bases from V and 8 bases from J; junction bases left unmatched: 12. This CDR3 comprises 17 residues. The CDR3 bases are TGTGCCAGCAGCTCGGGACAGGGGGCATTTCTTGGGGATGAGCAGTTCTTC. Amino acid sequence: CASSSGQGAFLGDEQFF.

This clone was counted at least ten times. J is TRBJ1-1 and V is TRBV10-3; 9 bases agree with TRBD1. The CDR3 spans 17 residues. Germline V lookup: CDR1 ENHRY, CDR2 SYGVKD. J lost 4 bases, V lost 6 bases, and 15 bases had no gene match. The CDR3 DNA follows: TGTGCCATCAGCCTTATCTGGGACAGGGAAGGGGGCACTGAAGCTTTCTTT. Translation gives CAISLIWDREGGTEAFF.

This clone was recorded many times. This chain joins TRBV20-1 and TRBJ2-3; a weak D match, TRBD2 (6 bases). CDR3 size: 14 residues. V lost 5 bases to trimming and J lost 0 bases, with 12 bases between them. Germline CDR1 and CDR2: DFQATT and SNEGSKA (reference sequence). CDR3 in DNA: TGCAGTGCTCCGGGACTCTACAGCACAGATACGCAGTATTTT. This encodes CSAPGLYSTDTQYF.

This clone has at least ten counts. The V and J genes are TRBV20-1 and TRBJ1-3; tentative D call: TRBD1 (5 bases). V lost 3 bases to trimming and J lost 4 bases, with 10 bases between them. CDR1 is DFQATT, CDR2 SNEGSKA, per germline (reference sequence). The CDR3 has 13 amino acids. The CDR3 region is CSASGGVGNTIYF. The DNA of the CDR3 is TGCAGTGCTAGTGGGGGAGTCGGAAACACCATATATTTT.

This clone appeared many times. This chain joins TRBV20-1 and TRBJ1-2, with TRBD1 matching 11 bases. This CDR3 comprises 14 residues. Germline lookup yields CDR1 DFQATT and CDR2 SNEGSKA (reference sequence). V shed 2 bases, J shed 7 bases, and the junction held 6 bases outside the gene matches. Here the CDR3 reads CSARSGQGAGGYTF. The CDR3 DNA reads TGCAGTGCTAGATCCGGACAGGGGGCCGGTGGCTACACCTTC.

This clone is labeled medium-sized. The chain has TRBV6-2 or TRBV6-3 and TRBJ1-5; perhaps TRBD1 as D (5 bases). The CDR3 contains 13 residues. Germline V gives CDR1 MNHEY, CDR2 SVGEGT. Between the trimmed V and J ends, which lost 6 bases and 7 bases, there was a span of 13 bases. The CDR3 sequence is CASRYNRRQPQHF. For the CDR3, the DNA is TGTGCCAGCAGGTATAACAGGAGACAGCCCCAGCATTTT.

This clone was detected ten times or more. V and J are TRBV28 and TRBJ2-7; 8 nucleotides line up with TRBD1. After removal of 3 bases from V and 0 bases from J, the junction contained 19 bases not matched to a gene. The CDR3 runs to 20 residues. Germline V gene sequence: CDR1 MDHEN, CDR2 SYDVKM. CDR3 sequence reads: CASSFPRRQGRGLLSYEQYF. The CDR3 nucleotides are TGTGCCAGCAGTTTCCCCCGACGACAGGGGAGAGGACTCCTCTCCTACGAGCAGTACTTC.

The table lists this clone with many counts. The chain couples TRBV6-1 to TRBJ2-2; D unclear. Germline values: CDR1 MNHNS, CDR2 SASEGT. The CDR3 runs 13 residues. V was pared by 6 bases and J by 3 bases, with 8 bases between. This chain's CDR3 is CASRDVDTGELFF. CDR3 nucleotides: TGTGCCAGCAGAGATGTGGACACCGGGGAGCTGTTTTTT.

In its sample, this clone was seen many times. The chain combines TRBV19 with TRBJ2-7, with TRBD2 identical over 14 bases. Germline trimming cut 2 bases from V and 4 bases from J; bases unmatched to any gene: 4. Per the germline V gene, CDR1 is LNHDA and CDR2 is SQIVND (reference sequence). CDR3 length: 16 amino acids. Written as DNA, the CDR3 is TGTGCCAGTAGTATATTAGGGACTAGCGGGAGTTACGAGCAGTACTTC. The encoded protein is CASSILGTSGSYEQYF. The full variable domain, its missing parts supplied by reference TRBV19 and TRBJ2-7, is DGGITQSPKYLFRKEGQNVTLSCEQNLNHDAMYWYRQDPGQGLRLIYYSQIVNDFQKGDIAEGYSVSREKKESFPLTVTSAQKNPTAFYLCASSILGTSGSYEQYFGPGTRLTVT.

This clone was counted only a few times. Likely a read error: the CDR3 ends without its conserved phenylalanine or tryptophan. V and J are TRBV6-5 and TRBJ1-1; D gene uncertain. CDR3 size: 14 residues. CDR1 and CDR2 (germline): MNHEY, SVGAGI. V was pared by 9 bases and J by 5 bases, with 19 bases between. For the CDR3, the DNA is TGTGCCAGTCAGACCACGAGAGGGCCAACTGAAGCTTTCCTT. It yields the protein CASQTTRGPTEAFL.

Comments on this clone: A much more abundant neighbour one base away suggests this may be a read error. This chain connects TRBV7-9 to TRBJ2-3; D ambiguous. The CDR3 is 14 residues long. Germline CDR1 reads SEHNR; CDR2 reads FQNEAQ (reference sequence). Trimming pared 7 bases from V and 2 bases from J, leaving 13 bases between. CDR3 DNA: TGTGCCAGCATCAACCGGGTCGTCACAGATACGCAGTATTTT. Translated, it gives CASINRVVTDTQYF.

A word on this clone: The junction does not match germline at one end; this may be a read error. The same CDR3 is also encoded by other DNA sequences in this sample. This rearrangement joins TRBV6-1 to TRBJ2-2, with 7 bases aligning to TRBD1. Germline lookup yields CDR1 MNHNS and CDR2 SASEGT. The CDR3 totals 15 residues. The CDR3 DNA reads TGTGCCGGCAGTCCCTCCGGTACAGGGGCCGGGGAGCTGTTTTTT. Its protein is CAGSPSGTGAGELFF.

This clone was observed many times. The CDR3 sequence: CAWALSTGNSGYTF. The CDR3 DNA reads as TGTGCCTGGGCCCTCAGTACAGGGAATAGTGGCTACACCTTC. The chain employs TRBV30 and TRBJ1-2; TRBD1 is a possible D gene (6 bases). The ends were cut back, 5 bases at V and 7 bases at J, with 20 bases in the middle. The CDR3 spans 14 residues. Germline V lookup: CDR1 GTSNPN, CDR2 SVGIG (reference sequence).

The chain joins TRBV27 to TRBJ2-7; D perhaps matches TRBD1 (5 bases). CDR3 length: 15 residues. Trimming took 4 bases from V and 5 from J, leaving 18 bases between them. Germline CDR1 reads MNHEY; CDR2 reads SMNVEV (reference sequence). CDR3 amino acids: CASSWGGNRRNEQYF. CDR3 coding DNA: TGTGCCAGCAGTTGGGGCGGTAATAGGAGAAACGAGCAGTACTTC.

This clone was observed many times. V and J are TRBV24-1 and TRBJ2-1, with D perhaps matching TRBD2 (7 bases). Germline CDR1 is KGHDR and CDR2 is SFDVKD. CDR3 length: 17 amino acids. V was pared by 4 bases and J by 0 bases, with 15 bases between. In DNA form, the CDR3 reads TGTGCCACCAGTGACCCTGGGAGGGGGGGCTCCTACAATGAGCAGTTCTTC. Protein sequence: CATSDPGRGGSYNEQFF.

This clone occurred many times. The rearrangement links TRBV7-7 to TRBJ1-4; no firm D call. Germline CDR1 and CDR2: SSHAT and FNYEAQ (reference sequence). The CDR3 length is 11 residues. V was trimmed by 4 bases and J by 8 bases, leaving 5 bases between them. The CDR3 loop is CASSSGEKLFF. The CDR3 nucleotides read TGTGCCAGCAGCTCCGGAGAAAAACTGTTTTTT.

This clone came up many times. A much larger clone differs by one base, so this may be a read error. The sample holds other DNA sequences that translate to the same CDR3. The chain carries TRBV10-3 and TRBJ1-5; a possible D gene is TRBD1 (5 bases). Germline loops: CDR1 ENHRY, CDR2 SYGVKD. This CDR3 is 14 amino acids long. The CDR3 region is CAIRSGTPSQPQHF. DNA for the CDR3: TGCGCCATCAGGTCCGGGACCCCTTCTCAGCCCCAGCATTTT.